This T cell receptor beta chain was retrieved from a study of human T cells and chemical hapten exposure. The wider study: Patients having alopecia areata, totalis or universalis were mostly female.

Time point of the sample: patch test 3, about 24 weeks after DPC sensitization. Indicated treatment: therapeutic diphenylcyclopropenone sensitization with weekly scalp DPC. Using its own MiXCR run on the RACE reads, TCRdb lists one record per CDR3 protein. The data contain about 90,000 distinct CDR3 sequences, roughly a tenth of them seen just once; the ten biggest clones take up about 0.95%. Trimming removed 7 bases from V and 0 bases from J, with 11 bases in between. There are 14 residues in the CDR3. Germline-derived CDR1 and CDR2 are SGHRS and YFSETQ. This clonotype was obtained from a woman in her thirties with alopecia areata. Some clones in this sample may be carry-over from other donors' samples. The sequenced sample was whole blood, obtained in connection with sensitization to the hapten diphenylcyclopropenone (DPC). This rearrangement joins TRBV5-1 to TRBJ2-1; D perhaps matches TRBD2 (5 bases). CDR3 sequence reads: CASVEESSYNEQFF. The CDR3 region has the DNA TGCGCCAGCGTGGAGGAAAGCTCCTACAATGAGCAGTTCTTC.